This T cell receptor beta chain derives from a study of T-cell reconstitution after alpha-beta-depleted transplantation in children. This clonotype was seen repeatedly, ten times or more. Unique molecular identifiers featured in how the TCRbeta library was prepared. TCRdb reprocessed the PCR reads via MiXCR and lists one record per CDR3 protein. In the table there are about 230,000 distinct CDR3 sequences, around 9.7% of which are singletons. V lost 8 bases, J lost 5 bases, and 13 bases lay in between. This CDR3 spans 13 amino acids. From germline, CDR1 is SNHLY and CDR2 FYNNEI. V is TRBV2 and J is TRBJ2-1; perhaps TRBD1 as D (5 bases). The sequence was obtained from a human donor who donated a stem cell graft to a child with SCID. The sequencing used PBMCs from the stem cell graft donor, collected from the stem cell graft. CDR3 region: CASGRVQDNEQFF. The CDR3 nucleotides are TGTGCCAGCGGCAGGGTTCAGGACAATGAGCAGTTCTTC.